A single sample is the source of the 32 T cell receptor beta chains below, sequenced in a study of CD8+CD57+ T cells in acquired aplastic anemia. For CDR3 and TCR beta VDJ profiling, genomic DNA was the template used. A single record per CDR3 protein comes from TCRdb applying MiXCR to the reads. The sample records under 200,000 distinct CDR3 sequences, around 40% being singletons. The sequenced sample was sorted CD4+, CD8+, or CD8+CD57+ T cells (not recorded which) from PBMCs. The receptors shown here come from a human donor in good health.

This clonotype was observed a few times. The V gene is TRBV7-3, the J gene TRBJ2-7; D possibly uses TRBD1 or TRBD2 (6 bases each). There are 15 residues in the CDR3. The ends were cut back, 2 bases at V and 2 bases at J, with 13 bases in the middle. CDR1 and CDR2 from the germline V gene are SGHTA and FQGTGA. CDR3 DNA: TGTGCCAGCAGCTTAGTCGGGGGCTCGACCTACGAGCAGTACTTC. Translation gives CASSLVGGSTYEQYF.

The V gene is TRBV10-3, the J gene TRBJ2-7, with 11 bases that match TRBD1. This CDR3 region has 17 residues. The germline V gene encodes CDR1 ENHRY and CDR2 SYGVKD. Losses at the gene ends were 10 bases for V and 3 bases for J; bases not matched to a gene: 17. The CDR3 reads CATGSGTGGPSSYEQYF. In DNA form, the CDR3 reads TGTGCCACGGGTTCCGGGACAGGGGGTCCTAGCAGCTACGAGCAGTACTTC.

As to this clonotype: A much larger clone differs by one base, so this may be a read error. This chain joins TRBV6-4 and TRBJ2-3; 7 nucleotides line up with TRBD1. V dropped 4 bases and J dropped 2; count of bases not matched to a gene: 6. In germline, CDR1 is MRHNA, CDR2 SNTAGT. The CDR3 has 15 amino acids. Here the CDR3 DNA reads TGTGCCAGCAGTGCCCGGGACAGCCTCACAGATACGCAGTATTTT. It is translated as CASSARDSLTDTQYF.

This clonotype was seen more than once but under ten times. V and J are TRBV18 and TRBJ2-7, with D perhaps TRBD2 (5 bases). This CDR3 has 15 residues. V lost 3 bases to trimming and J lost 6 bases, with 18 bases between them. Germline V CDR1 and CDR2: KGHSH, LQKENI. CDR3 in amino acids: CASSPLVTGSSEQYF. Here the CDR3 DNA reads TGTGCCAGCTCACCCCTAGTTACGGGATCGAGCGAGCAGTACTTC.

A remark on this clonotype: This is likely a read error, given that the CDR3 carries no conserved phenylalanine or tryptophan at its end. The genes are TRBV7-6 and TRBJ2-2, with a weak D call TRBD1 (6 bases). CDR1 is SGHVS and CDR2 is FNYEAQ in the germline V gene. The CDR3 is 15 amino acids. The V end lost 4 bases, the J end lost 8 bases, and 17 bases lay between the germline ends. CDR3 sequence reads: CASSSQGSGTGELFS. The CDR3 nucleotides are TGTGCCAGCAGCTCACAGGGTTCAGGCACTGGGGAGCTGTTTTCT.

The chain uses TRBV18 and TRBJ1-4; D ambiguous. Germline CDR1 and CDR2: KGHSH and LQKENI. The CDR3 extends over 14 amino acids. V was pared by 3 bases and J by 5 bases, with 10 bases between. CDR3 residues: CASSPSTGNEKLFF. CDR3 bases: TGTGCCAGCTCACCGTCGACGGGGAATGAAAAACTGTTTTTT.

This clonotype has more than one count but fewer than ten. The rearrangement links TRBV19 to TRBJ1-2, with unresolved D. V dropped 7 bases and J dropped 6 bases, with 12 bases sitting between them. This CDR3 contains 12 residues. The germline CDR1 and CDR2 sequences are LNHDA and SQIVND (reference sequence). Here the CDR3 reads CASNQRPDGYTF. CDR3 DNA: TGTGCCAGTAACCAGAGACCGGATGGCTACACCTTC. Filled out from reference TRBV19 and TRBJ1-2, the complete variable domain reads DGGITQSPKYLFRKEGQNVTLSCEQNLNHDAMYWYRQDPGQGLRLIYYSQIVNDFQKGDIAEGYSVSREKKESFPLTVTSAQKNPTAFYLCASNQRPDGYTFGSGTRLTVV.

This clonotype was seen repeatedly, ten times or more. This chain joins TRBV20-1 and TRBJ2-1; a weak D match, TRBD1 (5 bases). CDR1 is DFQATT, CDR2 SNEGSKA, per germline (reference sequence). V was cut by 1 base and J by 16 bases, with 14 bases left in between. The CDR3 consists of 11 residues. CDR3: CSARGAGFHFF. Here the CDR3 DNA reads TGCAGTGCTAGAGGCGCAGGGTTCCACTTCTTC.

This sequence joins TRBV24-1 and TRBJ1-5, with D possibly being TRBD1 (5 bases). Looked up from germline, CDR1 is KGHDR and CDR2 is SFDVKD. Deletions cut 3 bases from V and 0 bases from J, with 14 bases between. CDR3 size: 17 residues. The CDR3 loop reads CATSDTSTEYSNQPQHF. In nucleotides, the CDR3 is TGTGCCACCAGTGATACTTCGACAGAGTATAGCAATCAGCCCCAGCATTTT.

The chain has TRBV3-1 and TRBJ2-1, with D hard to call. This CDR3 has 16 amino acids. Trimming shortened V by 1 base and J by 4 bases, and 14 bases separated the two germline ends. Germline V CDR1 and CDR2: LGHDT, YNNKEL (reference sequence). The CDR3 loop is CASSQAVLGPYNEQFF. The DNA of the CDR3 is TGTGCCAGCAGCCAAGCTGTGCTGGGTCCTTACAATGAGCAGTTCTTC.

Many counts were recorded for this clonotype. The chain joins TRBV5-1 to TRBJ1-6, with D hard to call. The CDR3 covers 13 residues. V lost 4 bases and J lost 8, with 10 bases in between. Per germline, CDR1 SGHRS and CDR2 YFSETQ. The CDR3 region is CASSSGDDSPLHF. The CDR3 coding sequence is TGCGCCAGCAGCAGTGGGGATGATTCACCCCTCCACTTT.

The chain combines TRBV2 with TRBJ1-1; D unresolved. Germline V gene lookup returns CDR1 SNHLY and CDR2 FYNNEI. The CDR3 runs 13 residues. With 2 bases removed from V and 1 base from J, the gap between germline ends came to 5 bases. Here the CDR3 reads CASSELENTEAFF. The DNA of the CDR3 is TGTGCCAGCAGTGAATTGGAGAACACTGAAGCTTTCTTT.

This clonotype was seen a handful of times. CDR3 DNA: TGTGCCAGCAGTCGGGGGACAGGGGGCGGCACCGGGGAGCTGTTTTTT. Protein sequence: CASSRGTGGGTGELFF. The rearrangement links TRBV27 to TRBJ2-2, with 12 nucleotides matching TRBD1. The germline V gene has CDR1 MNHEY and CDR2 SMNVEV (reference sequence). The CDR3 consists of 16 residues. V lost 5 bases, J lost 4 bases, and 5 bases stayed unmatched.

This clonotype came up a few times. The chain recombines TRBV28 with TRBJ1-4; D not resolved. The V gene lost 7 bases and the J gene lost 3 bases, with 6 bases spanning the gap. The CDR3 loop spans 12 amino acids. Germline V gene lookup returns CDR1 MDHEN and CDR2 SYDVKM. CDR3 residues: CASKLANEKLFF. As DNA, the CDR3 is TGTGCCAGCAAGTTGGCTAATGAAAAACTGTTTTTT.

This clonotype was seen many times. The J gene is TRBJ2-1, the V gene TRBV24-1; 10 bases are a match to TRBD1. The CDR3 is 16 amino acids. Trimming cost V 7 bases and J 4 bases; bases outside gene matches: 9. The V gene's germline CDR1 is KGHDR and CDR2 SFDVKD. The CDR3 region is CATSDRGPRDYNEQFF. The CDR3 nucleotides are TGTGCCACCAGCGACAGGGGGCCCCGAGATTACAATGAGCAGTTCTTC.

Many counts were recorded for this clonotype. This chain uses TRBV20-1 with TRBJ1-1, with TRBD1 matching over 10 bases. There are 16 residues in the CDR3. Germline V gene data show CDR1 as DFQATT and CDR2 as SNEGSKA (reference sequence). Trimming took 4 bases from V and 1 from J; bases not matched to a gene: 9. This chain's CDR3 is CSAKRTGGEGNTEAFF. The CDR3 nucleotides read TGCAGTGCTAAACGGACAGGGGGAGAAGGGAACACTGAAGCTTTCTTT.

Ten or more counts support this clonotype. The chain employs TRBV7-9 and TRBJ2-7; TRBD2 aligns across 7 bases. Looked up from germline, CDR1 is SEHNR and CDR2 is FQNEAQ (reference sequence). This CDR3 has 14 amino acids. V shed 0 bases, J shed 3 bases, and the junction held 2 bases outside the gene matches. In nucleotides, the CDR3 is TGTGCCAGCAGCTTAGCGGGGGGGATCTACGAGCAGTACTTC. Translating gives CASSLAGGIYEQYF.

CDR3 sequence reads: CASSLGTVSNSPLHF. CDR3 DNA: TGTGCCAGCAGCTTAGGCACAGTGTCTAATTCACCCCTCCACTTT. The chain carries TRBV7-9 and TRBJ1-6; D remains ambiguous. The CDR3 is made up of 15 amino acids. Trimming shortened V by 1 base and J by 6 bases, and 10 bases separated the two germline ends. Germline CDR1 SEHNR, CDR2 FQNEAQ (reference sequence).

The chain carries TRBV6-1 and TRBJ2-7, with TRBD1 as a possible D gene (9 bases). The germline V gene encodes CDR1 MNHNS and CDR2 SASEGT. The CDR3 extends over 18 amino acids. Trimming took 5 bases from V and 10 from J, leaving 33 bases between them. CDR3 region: CASSRDRESGRGARDQYF. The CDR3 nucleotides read TGTGCCAGCAGTAGGGACAGGGAAAGCGGGCGGGGGGCGAGGGACCAGTACTTC.

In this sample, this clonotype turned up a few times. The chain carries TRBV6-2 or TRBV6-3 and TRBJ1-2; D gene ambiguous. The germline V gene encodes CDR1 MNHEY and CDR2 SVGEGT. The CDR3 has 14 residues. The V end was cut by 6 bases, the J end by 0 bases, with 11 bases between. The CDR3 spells CASRRDPANYGYTF. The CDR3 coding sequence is TGTGCCAGCAGGCGGGATCCTGCTAACTATGGCTACACCTTC.

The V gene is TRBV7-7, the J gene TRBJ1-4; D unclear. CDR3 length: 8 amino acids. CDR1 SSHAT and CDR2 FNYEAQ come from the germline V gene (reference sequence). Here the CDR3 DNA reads TGTGCTTTCCCAAAACTGTTTTTT. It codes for CAFPKLFF.

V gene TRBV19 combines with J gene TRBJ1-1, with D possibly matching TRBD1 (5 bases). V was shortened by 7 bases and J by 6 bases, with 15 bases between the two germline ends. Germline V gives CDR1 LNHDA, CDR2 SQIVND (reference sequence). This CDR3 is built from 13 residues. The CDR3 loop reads CASTHPEQAEAFF. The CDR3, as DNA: TGTGCCAGTACCCATCCGGAACAGGCTGAAGCTTTCTTT.

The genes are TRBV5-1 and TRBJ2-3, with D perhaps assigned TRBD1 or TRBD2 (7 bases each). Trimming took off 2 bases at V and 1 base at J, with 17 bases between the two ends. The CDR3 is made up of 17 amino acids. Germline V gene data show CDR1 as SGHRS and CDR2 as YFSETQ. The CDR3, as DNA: TGCGCCAGCAGCTTTATAGGACAGGCGGGGGGCACAGATACGCAGTATTTT. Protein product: CASSFIGQAGGTDTQYF.

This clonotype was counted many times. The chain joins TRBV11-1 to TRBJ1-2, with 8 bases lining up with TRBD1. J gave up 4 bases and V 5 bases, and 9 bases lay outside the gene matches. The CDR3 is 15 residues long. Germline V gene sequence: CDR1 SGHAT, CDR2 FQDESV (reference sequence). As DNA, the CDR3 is TGTGCCAGCAGCCTCAGACCAGACAGGGGCTATGGCTACACCTTC. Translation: CASSLRPDRGYGYTF.

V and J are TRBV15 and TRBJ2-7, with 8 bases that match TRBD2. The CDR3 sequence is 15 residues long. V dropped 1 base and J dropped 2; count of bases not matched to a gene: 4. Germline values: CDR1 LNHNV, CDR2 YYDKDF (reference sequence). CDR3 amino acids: CATSRGTSRTYEQYF. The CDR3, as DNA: TGTGCCACCAGCAGAGGGACTAGCAGAACCTACGAGCAGTACTTC.

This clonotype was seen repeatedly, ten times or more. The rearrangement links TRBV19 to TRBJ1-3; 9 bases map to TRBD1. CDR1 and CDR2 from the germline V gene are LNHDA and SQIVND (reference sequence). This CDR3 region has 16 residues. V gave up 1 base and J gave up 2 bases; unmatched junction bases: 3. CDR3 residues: CASSIAGTGTGNTIYF. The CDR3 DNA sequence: TGTGCCAGTAGTATAGCCGGGACAGGGACTGGAAACACCATATATTTT.

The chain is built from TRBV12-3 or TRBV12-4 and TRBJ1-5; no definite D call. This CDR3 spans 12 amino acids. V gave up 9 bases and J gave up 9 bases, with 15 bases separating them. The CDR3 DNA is TGTGCCAGTCGTGCGAGAGGTGGGCCCCAGCATTTT. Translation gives CASRARGGPQHF.

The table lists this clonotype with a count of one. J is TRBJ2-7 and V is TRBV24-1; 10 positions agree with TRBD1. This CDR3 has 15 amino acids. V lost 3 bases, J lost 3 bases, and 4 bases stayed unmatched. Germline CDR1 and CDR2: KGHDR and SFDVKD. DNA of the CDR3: TGTGCCACCAGTGATACTGACAGGGGGCTCTACGAGCAGTACTTC. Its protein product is CATSDTDRGLYEQYF.

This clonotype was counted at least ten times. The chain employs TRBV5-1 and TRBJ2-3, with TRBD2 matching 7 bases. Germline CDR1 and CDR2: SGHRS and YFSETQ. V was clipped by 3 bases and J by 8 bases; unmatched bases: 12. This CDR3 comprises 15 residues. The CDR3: CASSSANPPGGTQYF. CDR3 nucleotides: TGCGCCAGCAGCTCCGCTAACCCCCCGGGGGGTACGCAGTATTTT.

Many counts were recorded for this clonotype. Written as DNA, the CDR3 is TGTGCCATCAGTGGGAAGGACAGGGTCTACGAGCAGTACTTC. The encoded protein is CAISGKDRVYEQYF. The chain carries TRBV10-3 and TRBJ2-7, with 8 bases identical to TRBD1. With 4 bases clipped from V and 3 bases from J, the junction kept 5 bases outside the gene matches. The CDR3 sequence is 14 residues long. Germline V lookup: CDR1 ENHRY, CDR2 SYGVKD.

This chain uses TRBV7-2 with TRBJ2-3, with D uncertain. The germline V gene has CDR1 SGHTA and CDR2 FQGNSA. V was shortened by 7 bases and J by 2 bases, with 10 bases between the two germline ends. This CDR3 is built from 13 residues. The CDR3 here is CASTWANTDTQYF. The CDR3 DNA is TGTGCCAGCACCTGGGCGAACACAGATACGCAGTATTTT.

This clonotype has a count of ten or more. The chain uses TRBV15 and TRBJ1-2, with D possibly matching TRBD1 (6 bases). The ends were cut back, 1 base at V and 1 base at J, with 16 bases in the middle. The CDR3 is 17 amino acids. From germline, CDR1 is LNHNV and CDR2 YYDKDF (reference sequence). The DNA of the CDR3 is TGTGCCACCAGCAGAGGCGGGGGACAACTCAGTAACTATGGCTACACCTTC. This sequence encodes CATSRGGGQLSNYGYTF. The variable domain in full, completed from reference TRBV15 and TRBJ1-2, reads DAMVIQNPRYQVTQFGKPVTLSCSQTLNHNVMYWYQQKSSQAPKLLFHYYDKDFNNEADTPDNFQSRRPNTSFCFLDIRSPGLGDTAMYLCATSRGGGQLSNYGYTFGSGTRLTVV.